Below, 23 T cell receptor beta chains from the same sample are listed, as sequenced in a study of T cells in Graves' hyperthyroidism and ophthalmopathy. Amplified TCR beta CDR3 regions came from RNA transcripts. Using the HTBI primer set, a first-round RT-PCR was run on the TCR CDR3. TCRdb reprocessed the multiplex PCR reads with MiXCR, giving one entry per CDR3 protein. The table lists 700,000 to 950,000 distinct CDR3 sequences, around a third of them singletons. The specimen sequenced was blood. These receptors were taken from a woman in her thirties or forties with Graves' hyperthyroidism.

Of note for this clonotype: Relative to the germline gene, one junction end is altered; a read error may explain this. The chain employs TRBV5-1 and TRBJ2-7; D gene ambiguous. The CDR3 is 13 residues long. Per the germline V gene, CDR1 is SGHRS and CDR2 is YFSETQ. The CDR3 region has the DNA TGTGCCAGCGTAGACCGCAGCTCCTACGAGCAGTACTTC. This gives the protein CASVDRSSYEQYF.

This clonotype was detected many times. This chain joins TRBV20-1 and TRBJ2-7; 8 bases are shared with TRBD1. V shed 5 bases and J 3 bases; nucleotides not matched to a gene: 9. In germline, CDR1 is DFQATT, CDR2 SNEGSKA (reference sequence). CDR3 length equals 14 residues. The CDR3 DNA sequence: TGCAGTGCTTTGGACAGGGTTGGTTTCTACGAGCAGTACTTC. It codes for CSALDRVGFYEQYF.

In regard to this clonotype: The conserved final phenylalanine or tryptophan is absent from the CDR3, which likely points to a read error. The V gene is TRBV24-1, the J gene TRBJ1-4; D gene ambiguous. CDR1 and CDR2 (germline): KGHDR, SFDVKD. V shed 11 bases and J shed 8 bases, with 14 bases lying between them. CDR3 length: 12 residues. The CDR3, as DNA: TGTGCCAGCACCTCCCGTGGCGAAAAACTGTTTTTA. Protein: CASTSRGEKLFL.

The chain recombines TRBV7-8 with TRBJ2-7; 7 bases map to TRBD2. V was clipped by 1 base and J by 7 bases; unmatched bases: 4. Germline lookup yields CDR1 SGHVS and CDR2 FQNEAQ. The CDR3 has 13 amino acids. CDR3 loop: CASSLVREGEQYF. The CDR3 bases are TGTGCCAGCAGCTTAGTCAGGGAGGGTGAGCAGTACTTC.

About this clonotype itself: One end of the junction fails to match germline, which may point to a read error. The rearrangement links TRBV10-3 to TRBJ2-7; 7 bases match TRBD2. The germline V gene encodes CDR1 ENHRY and CDR2 SYGVKD. The CDR3 contains 15 residues. This CDR3 reads CASSYSRRGTYEQYF. The CDR3 coding sequence is TGTGCCAGCAGTTACTCAAGGCGGGGGACGTACGAGCAGTACTTC.

This clonotype appeared many times. The rearrangement uses TRBV12-3 or TRBV12-4 and TRBJ1-6, with D possibly TRBD1 on 6 matching bases. Trimming removed 7 bases from V and 10 bases from J, with 23 bases in between. This CDR3 comprises 16 residues. The CDR3, as DNA: TGTGCCAGCATTCGAGACAGGCCCAGCCTCGGGTCACCCCTCCACTTT. Its translation: CASIRDRPSLGSPLHF.

Here the CDR3 reads CASSLGTGASPLHF. DNA for the CDR3: TGTGCCAGCAGCTTGGGGACAGGGGCTTCACCCCTCCACTTT. The V and J genes are TRBV7-9 and TRBJ1-6; TRBD1 matches at 10 bases. V lost 3 bases to trimming and J lost 9 bases; unmatched junction nucleotides: 2. CDR1 and CDR2 from the germline V gene are SEHNR and FQNEAQ (reference sequence). CDR3 length: 14 residues.

This clonotype was observed many times. Compared with germline, one end of the junction differs, possibly owing to a read error. This sequence joins TRBV11-2 and TRBJ1-2, with TRBD1 matching 9 bases. The germline CDR1 and CDR2 sequences are SGHAT and FQNNGV. There are 13 residues in the CDR3. The CDR3: CSSSLGQGYGYTF. The CDR3 nucleotides are TGTTCCAGCAGTTTGGGACAGGGCTATGGCTACACCTTC.

The V and J genes are TRBV6-1 and TRBJ1-5, with TRBD1 matching over 10 bases. The CDR3 spans 16 residues. Germline lookup yields CDR1 MNHNS and CDR2 SASEGT. J lost 4 bases, V lost 6 bases, and 9 bases had no gene match. CDR3 residues: CASSPDRGGWNQPQHF. In DNA, the CDR3 is TGTGCCAGCAGCCCGGACAGGGGGGGATGGAATCAGCCCCAGCATTTT.

V is TRBV7-2 and J is TRBJ1-6; 9 bases map to TRBD1. Germline assignment: CDR1 SGHTA and CDR2 FQGNSA. V lost 2 bases to trimming and J lost 9 bases; unmatched junction nucleotides: 8. The CDR3 length is 16 residues. The CDR3 nucleotides read TGTGCCAGCAGCTTACCGCCGGGACAGGGAGGTTCACCCCTCCACTTT. As protein: CASSLPPGQGGSPLHF.

The chain recombines TRBV19 with TRBJ1-2; TRBD1 matches 9 bases. The CDR3 contains 12 residues. CDR1 LNHDA and CDR2 SQIVND come from the germline V gene (reference sequence). The CDR3 DNA sequence: TGTGCTAGGGGACAGGGCAACTATGGCTACACCTTC. This codes for CARGQGNYGYTF.

This clonotype was found many times. The genes are TRBV4-1 and TRBJ2-5, with a possible D match to TRBD1 (6 bases). Germline CDR1 reads MGHRA; CDR2 reads YSYEKL. The CDR3 covers 15 residues. V lost 1 base and J lost 2, with 11 bases in between. The CDR3 here is CASSQVLRGQETQYF. CDR3 coding DNA: TGCGCCAGCAGCCAAGTCCTCAGGGGACAAGAGACCCAGTACTTC.

This clonotype was recorded a few times. The gene calls are TRBV7-2 and TRBJ1-1; no definite D call. Germline CDR1 and CDR2: SGHTA and FQGNSA. V was clipped by 5 bases and J by 4 bases, with 14 bases between them. There are 14 residues in the CDR3. The CDR3 DNA follows: TGTGCCAGCAGCCAAGTCCGACGGGGCACTGAAGCTTTCTTT. This gives the protein CASSQVRRGTEAFF.

The chain uses TRBV19 and TRBJ1-5; 8 bases match TRBD1. The junction had 8 bases not matched to a gene; V was cut back by 9 bases and J by 4 bases. This CDR3 region has 14 residues. Germline V gene sequence: CDR1 LNHDA, CDR2 SQIVND (reference sequence). CDR3 coding DNA: TGTGCCAGCCGGCCCCGACAGGGGAATCAGCCCCAGCATTTT. Encoded protein: CASRPRQGNQPQHF.

This clonotype was seen at least ten times. Its ends do not fully match the called genes, so a read error is possible. This sequence joins TRBV7-7 and TRBJ2-5; tentative D call: TRBD2 (5 bases). Germline lookup yields CDR1 SSHAT and CDR2 FNYEAQ (reference sequence). The CDR3 is 15 amino acids. CDR3 sequence: CASSPYPRTDETQYF. The CDR3 bases are TGTGCTAGCAGCCCCTACCCTCGGACTGATGAGACCCAGTACTTC.

V is TRBV2 and J is TRBJ1-2, with 12 bases identical to TRBD1. This CDR3 is 14 amino acids long. With 3 bases clipped from V and 7 bases from J, the junction kept 3 bases outside the gene matches. CDR1 and CDR2 (germline): SNHLY, FYNNEI. CDR3 sequence: CASSEGTGGSGYTF. For the CDR3, the DNA is TGTGCCAGCAGTGAGGGGACAGGGGGCTCTGGCTACACCTTC.

This clonotype was counted many times. An end of the junction differs from the germline gene, which may be a read error. The V call is TRBV7-9, the J call TRBJ2-7; 7 nucleotides match TRBD1. The CDR3 is 14 amino acids. Germline lookup yields CDR1 SEHNR and CDR2 FQNEAQ (reference sequence). This CDR3 is CASSLGGGSYEQYF. CDR3 coding DNA: TGTGCTAGCAGCTTAGGGGGCGGTTCGTACGAGCAGTACTTC.

The V call is TRBV20-1, the J call TRBJ2-2; 14 bases are shared with TRBD2. Trimming removed 2 bases from V and 6 bases from J; junction bases left unmatched: 14. Germline V gene lookup returns CDR1 DFQATT and CDR2 SNEGSKA (reference sequence). The CDR3 is 19 residues long. CDR3 amino acids: CSARLTRGTSGSNAGELFF. The CDR3 DNA reads TGCAGTGCTAGACTGACAAGAGGGACTAGCGGGAGTAACGCCGGGGAGCTGTTTTTT.

This chain connects TRBV20-1 to TRBJ2-7; D gene unclear. The germline V and J ends were trimmed by 5 bases and 0 bases, with 11 bases remaining between them. The CDR3 totals 13 residues. The germline V gene encodes CDR1 DFQATT and CDR2 SNEGSKA (reference sequence). The CDR3 reads CSALNSYSYEQYF. The DNA for the CDR3 is TGCAGTGCTTTAAACTCCTACTCCTACGAGCAGTACTTC.

The sample holds a few counts of this clonotype. The V gene is TRBV12-3 or TRBV12-4, the J gene TRBJ2-7; the match to TRBD1 covers 10 bases. The V gene end was trimmed by 5 bases and the J gene end by 5 bases; junction bases not matched to a gene: 9. The CDR3 has 15 amino acids. The CDR3: CASSPTGGAGNEQYF. The DNA of the CDR3 is TGTGCCAGCAGTCCGACAGGGGGCGCGGGCAACGAGCAGTACTTC.

As concerns this clonotype: With a much larger clone just one base away, this may be a read error. The chain combines TRBV7-2 with TRBJ2-7, with a tentative D call TRBD1 (6 bases). The CDR3 length is 13 residues. Germline loops: CDR1 SGHTA, CDR2 FQGNSA. The CDR3 here is CAGSSTGPGEQYF. The CDR3 coding sequence is TGTGCCGGCAGCTCGACAGGCCCCGGGGAGCAGTACTTC.

The chain employs TRBV6-5 and TRBJ1-1, with 9 bases identical to TRBD1. The CDR3 totals 19 residues. Germline CDR1 is MNHEY and CDR2 is SVGAGI. V was pared by 0 bases and J by 1 base, with 12 bases of the junction left unmatched. DNA for the CDR3: TGTGCCAGCAGTTACTCGGTGCCCGGGACAGGGAGACAGAACACTGAAGCTTTCTTT. Its protein is CASSYSVPGTGRQNTEAFF.

This clonotype was observed many times. The rearrangement links TRBV10-3 to TRBJ1-6; maybe TRBD1 (5 bases). This CDR3 comprises 14 residues. Germline CDR1 is ENHRY and CDR2 is SYGVKD. V lost 0 bases to trimming and J lost 9 bases, with 9 bases between them. The CDR3 loop is CAISESSTASPLHF. In nucleotides, the CDR3 is TGTGCCATCAGTGAGTCTTCGACAGCTTCACCCCTCCACTTT.